The next 6 T cell receptor beta chains were all read from a single sample in a study of blood T cell repertoires in COVID-19. TCRdb keeps only in-frame clones here, not all; method: immunoSEQ multiplex PCR. Among 390,000 or so clones, approximately 90% were seen once, and the ten largest hold almost 1.5%. Material: peripheral blood. Receptor source: a woman aged 25 to 39 with active or convalescent COVID-19.

This clone was detected only once. J is TRBJ2-5 and V is TRBV5-4, with a possible D match to TRBD1 (5 bases). The CDR3 runs 15 residues. Trimming cost V 4 bases and J 5 bases, with 18 bases left between them. Germline values: CDR1 SGHNT, CDR2 YYREEE (reference sequence). The CDR3 reads CASSTRQGFWETQYF. In DNA, the CDR3 is TGTGCCAGCAGCACGAGGCAGGGATTTTGGGAGACCCAGTACTTC.

A note on this clone: The junction does not match germline at one end; this may be a read error. The chain combines TRBV15 with TRBJ1-3; weak D call: TRBD1 (5 bases). Germline V lookup: CDR1 LNHNV, CDR2 YYDKDF (reference sequence). The CDR3 runs 14 residues. CDR3 in DNA: TGTGCCACCACCAGAAGTCAGGGAATAAACACCATATATTTT. Translation: CATTRSQGINTIYF.

V is TRBV7-6 and J is TRBJ2-1, with 8 bases fitting TRBD2. The CDR3 sequence is 16 residues long. V shed 5 bases, J shed 0 bases, and the junction held 6 bases outside the gene matches. Germline CDR1 and CDR2: SGHVS and FNYEAQ. The CDR3 DNA sequence: TGTGCCAGCAGCATTCTAGCGGGTGCCTCCTACAATGAGCAGTTCTTC. Amino acids: CASSILAGASYNEQFF.

The chain is built from TRBV7-8 and TRBJ2-3; 7 nucleotides line up with TRBD2. Looked up from germline, CDR1 is SGHVS and CDR2 is FQNEAQ. The CDR3 runs to 17 residues. After removal of 5 bases from V and 0 bases from J, the junction contained 11 bases not matched to a gene. The CDR3 protein is CASSPPSGGGSTDTQYF. CDR3 coding DNA: TGTGCCAGCAGCCCCCCGTCCGGGGGAGGGAGCACAGATACGCAGTATTTT.

This clone was seen only once. V usage is TRBV5-1 and J usage is TRBJ2-7; 9 bases are a match to TRBD2. With 0 bases clipped from V and 0 bases from J, the junction kept 1 base outside the gene matches. In germline, CDR1 is SGHRS, CDR2 YFSETQ. This CDR3 region has 15 residues. The CDR3 nucleotides read TGCGCCAGCAGCTTGGTAGCGGGAGACTCCTACGAGCAGTACTTC. Its translation: CASSLVAGDSYEQYF.

This chain links TRBV19 with TRBJ1-3, with no clear D. Germline CDR1 reads LNHDA; CDR2 reads SQIVND (reference sequence). Trimming took 10 bases from V and 1 from J, leaving 11 bases between them. This CDR3 contains 13 residues. The CDR3: CATRHSSGNTIYF. The CDR3 nucleotides read TGTGCCACCCGGCACAGTTCTGGAAACACCATATATTTT.